This T cell receptor beta chain was recovered during a study of shared clonotypes between healthy human individuals. Study details: The people who gave samples were a couple of women and a few men aged 18 to 49.

With respect to this clone: The antigen is undetermined.

Here immunoSEQ multiplex PCR was the method, and the copy in TCRdb shows in-frame clones only, minus some. Of millions of clones detected, more than 80% appear once; the ten largest clones hold around 0.14%. V lost 1 base and J lost 0, with 7 bases in between. The length of the CDR3 is 15 residues. Germline V gene sequence: CDR1 SGHNT, CDR2 YYREEE (reference sequence). Whole-study results and caveats: In four donors, around 5% of naive CD4 clonotypes appeared in common.

The sequenced material came from naive CD4+ T cells sorted from blood. The sample's subset: CD45RA+ positively selected. The J gene is TRBJ2-2, the V gene TRBV5-4; weak D call: TRBD2 (6 bases). The clonotype comes from a man between 18 and 35 years old in good health. The CDR3 region has the DNA TGTGCCAGCAGCTTGCCTAGCGCGAACACCGGGGAGCTGTTTTTT. Translation: CASSLPSANTGELFF. Looking up the rest from reference TRBV5-4 and TRBJ2-2 gives the full variable domain: ETGVTQSPTHLIKTRGQQVTLRCSSQSGHNTVSWYQQALGQGPQFIFQYYREEENGRGNFPPRFSGLQFPNYSSELNVNALELDDSALYLCASSLPSANTGELFFGEGSRLTVL.